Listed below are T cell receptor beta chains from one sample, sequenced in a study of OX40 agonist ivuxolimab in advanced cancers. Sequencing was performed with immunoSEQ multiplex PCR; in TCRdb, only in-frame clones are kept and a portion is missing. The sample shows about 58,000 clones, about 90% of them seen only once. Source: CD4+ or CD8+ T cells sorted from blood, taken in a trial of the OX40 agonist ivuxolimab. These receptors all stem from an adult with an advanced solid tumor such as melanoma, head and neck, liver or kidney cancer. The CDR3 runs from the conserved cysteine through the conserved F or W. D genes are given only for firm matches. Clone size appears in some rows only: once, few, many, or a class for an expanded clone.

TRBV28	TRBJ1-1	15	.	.	TGTGCCAGCAGTTCGCCCGAAGGACAAAACACTGAAGCTTTCTTT	CASSSPEGQNTEAFF
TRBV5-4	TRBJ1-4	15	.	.	TGTGCCAGCAGCTTGGTCGGGGACCAGGGAGAAAAACTGTTTTTT	CASSLVGDQGEKLFF
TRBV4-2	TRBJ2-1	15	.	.	TGTGCCAGCAGCCAAGACGGGCAAAACTACAATGAGCAGTTCTTC	CASSQDGQNYNEQFF
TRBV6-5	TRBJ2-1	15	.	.	TGTGCCAGCAGGGCCACAGGTGGCTACTACAATGAGCAGTTCTTC	CASRATGGYYNEQFF
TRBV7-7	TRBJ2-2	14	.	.	TGTGCTAGCAGCCACTCGGTGGACACCGGGGAGCTGTTTTTT	CASSHSVDTGELFF
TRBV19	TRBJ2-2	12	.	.	TGTGCCAGTAGTAGAGAAACCGGGGAGCTGTTTTTT	CASSRETGELFF
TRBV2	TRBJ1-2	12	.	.	TGTGCCAGCAGTGAAGGGGGGGTTGGCTACACCTTC	CASSEGGVGYTF
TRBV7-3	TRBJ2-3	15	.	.	TGTGCCAGCAGCTTATTCAGCGGCCAGCGGGATACGCAGTATTTT	CASSLFSGQRDTQYF
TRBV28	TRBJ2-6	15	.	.	TGTGCCAGCAGGGAAACATTGGCTGGGGCCAACGTCCTGACTTTC	CASRETLAGANVLTF
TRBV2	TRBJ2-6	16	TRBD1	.	TGTGCCAGCAGAAGGACAGGGTCCTCTGGGGCCAACGTCCTGACTTTC	CASRRTGSSGANVLTF
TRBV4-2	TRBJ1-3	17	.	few	TGTGCCAGCAGCCGGGGGACAAGGTCTGAAGGCGGAAACACCATATATTTT	CASSRGTRSEGGNTIYF
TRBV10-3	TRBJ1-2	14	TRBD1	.	TGTGCCATCAGAGGGGGCGCAGCATCCTATGGCTACACCTTC	CAIRGGAASYGYTF
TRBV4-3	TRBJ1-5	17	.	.	TGCGCCAGCAGCCAAGATCCTAATCAGAATAGCAATCAGCCCCAGCATTTT	CASSQDPNQNSNQPQHF
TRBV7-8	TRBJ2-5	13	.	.	TGTGCCAGCAGCTCGGTAGTTCAAGAGACCCAGTACTTC	CASSSVVQETQYF
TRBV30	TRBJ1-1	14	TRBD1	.	TGTGCCTGGAGTGCCGGGACAGGGGGCTCTTCAGCTTTCTTT	CAWSAGTGGSSAFF
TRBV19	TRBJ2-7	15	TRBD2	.	TGTGCCAGTAGTATAGATAGCGGGGCTACCTACGAGCAGTACTTC	CASSIDSGATYEQYF
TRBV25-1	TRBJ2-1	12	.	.	TGTGCCAGCCGGGGTTCCTACAATGAGCAGTTCTTC	CASRGSYNEQFF
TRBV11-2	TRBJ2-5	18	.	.	TGTGCCAGCAGCTTAGCGGGCACAAGAACAGGGAGTCAAGAGACCCAGTACTTC	CASSLAGTRTGSQETQYF
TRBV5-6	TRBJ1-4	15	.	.	TGTGCCAGCAGCTTGCCACCGGGCGCTAATGAAAAACTGTTTTTT	CASSLPPGANEKLFF
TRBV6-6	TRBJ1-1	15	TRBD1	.	TGTGCCAGCAGTGGCAGGGACAGGGGGCTTAATGAAGCTTTCTTT	CASSGRDRGLNEAFF
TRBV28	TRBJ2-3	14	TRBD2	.	TGTGCCAGCAGTCTAGCGGACCACACAGATACGCAGTATTTT	CASSLADHTDTQYF
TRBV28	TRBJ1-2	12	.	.	TGTGCCAGCAGTTTCGGTAACTATGGCTACACCTTC	CASSFGNYGYTF
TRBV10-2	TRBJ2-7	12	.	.	TGCGCCAGCAGTGACCCGGGTATCGAGCAGTACTTC	CASSDPGIEQYF
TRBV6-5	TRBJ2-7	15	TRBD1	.	TGTGCCAGCAGCCATACCTCGACAGGGGCGAACGAGCAGTACTTC	CASSHTSTGANEQYF
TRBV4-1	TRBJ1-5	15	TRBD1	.	TGCGCCAGCAGCCAAGATAGCAGGGGACAGCAGCCCCAGCATTTT	CASSQDSRGQQPQHF
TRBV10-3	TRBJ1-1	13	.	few	TGTGCCATCAACAGGGAAGAGGCCACTGAAGCTTTCTTT	CAINREEATEAFF
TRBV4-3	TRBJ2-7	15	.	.	TGCGCCAGCAGCCAAGACAGGGAGGAATCCTACGAGCAGTACTTC	CASSQDREESYEQYF
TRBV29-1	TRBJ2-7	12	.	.	TGCAGCGTTGCTGGGGACTCCTACGAGCAGTACTTC	CSVAGDSYEQYF
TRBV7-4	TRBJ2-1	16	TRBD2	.	TGTGCCAGCAGCTTCATGCTAGCGGAAAACTACAATGAGCAGTTCTTC	CASSFMLAENYNEQFF
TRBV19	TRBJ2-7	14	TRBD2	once	TGTGCCAGTAGTATAGTAGCGGGAGGGCCTGAGCAGTACTTC	CASSIVAGGPEQYF
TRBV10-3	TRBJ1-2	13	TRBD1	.	TGTGCCACTCGTCCCGGGACAGGGTATGGCTACACCTTC	CATRPGTGYGYTF
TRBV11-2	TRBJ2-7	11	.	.	TGTGCCAGCAGGACAGCGGCCGAGCAGTACTTC	CASRTAAEQYF
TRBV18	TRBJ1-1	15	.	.	TGTGCCAGCTCTCCCCCGGGACACAAGAACACTGAAGCTTTCTTT	CASSPPGHKNTEAFF
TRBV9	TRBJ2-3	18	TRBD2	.	TGTGCCAGCAGCGAGGAGTTTAGCGGGAGGTATCCCCCAGATACGCAGTATTTT	CASSEEFSGRYPPDTQYF
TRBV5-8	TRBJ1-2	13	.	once	TGTGCCAGCAGCTTGGCGGGGATCTATGGCTACACCTTC	CASSLAGIYGYTF
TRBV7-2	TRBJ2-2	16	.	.	TGTGCCAGCAGCTTAGTGGTGGTCCCGAACACCGGGGAGCTGTTTTTT	CASSLVVVPNTGELFF
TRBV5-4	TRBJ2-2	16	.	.	TGTGCCAGCAGCTTTGGGGGGCACGCGAACACCGGGGAGCTGTTTTTT	CASSFGGHANTGELFF
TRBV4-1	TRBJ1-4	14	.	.	TGCGCCAGCAGCCGATGGACAGCGGCTGAAAAACTGTTTTTT	CASSRWTAAEKLFF
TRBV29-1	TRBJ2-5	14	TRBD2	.	TGCAGCGTAACGTGGGAGGGAGGCCAAGAGACCCAGTACTTC	CSVTWEGGQETQYF
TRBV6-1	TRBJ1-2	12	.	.	TGTGCCAGCAGTGAAAGGGGTTATGGCTACACCTTC	CASSERGYGYTF
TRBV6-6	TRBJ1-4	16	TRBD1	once	TGTGCCAGCAGAGACCTCGGGACAGGGGATGCGGAAAAACTGTTTTTT	CASRDLGTGDAEKLFF
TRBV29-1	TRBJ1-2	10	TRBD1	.	TGCAGCGCTACAGGGGAGGGCTACACCTTC	CSATGEGYTF
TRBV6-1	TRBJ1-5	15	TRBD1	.	TGTGCCAGCAGTAGAGGGGACAGTAACAATCAGCCCCAGCATTTT	CASSRGDSNNQPQHF
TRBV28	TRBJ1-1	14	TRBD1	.	TGTGCCAGCAGCACACAACAAACAGGGGATGAAGCTTTCTTT	CASSTQQTGDEAFF
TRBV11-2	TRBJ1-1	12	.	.	TGTGCCAGCAGCGTCGACCACACTGAAGCTTTCTTT	CASSVDHTEAFF
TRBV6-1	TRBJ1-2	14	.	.	TGTGCCAGCAGTGAAGCGTTGGTAAACTATGGCTACACCTTC	CASSEALVNYGYTF
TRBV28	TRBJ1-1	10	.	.	TGTGCCAGCAGCCATTACGAAGCTTTCTTT	CASSHYEAFF
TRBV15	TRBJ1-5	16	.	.	TGTGCCACCAGCAGAGATCGTGTCCAGGGGAATCAGCCCCAGCATTTT	CATSRDRVQGNQPQHF
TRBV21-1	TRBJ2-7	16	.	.	TGTGCCAGCAGTCACCAGGACAGGGAGTCCGGCTACGAGCAGTACTTC	CASSHQDRESGYEQYF
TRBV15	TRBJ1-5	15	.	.	TGTGCCACCAGCATTTTTCTGGGTAGCAATCAGCCCCAGCATTTT	CATSIFLGSNQPQHF
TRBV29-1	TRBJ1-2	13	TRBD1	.	TGCAGCGTCTCGGAGACAGGGGGCAGTGGCTACACCTTC	CSVSETGGSGYTF
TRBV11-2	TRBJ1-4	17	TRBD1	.	TGTGCCAGCAGCCCCGGGACAGATACTTCAACTAATGAAAAACTGTTTTTT	CASSPGTDTSTNEKLFF
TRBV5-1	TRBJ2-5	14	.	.	TGCGCCAGCAGCTCGGGACAAATAGGGGAGACCCAGTACTTC	CASSSGQIGETQYF